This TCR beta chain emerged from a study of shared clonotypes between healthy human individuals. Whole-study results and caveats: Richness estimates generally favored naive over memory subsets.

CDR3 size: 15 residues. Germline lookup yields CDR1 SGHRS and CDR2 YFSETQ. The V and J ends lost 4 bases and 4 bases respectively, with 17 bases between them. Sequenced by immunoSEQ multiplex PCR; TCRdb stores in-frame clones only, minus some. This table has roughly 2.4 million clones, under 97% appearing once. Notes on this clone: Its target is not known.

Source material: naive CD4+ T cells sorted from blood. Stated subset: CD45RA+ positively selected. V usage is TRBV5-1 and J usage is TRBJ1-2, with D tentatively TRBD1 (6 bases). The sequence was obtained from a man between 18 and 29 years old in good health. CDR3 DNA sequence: TGCGCCAGCAGCCCAAACAGGGAGGAACCCTATGGCTACACCTTC. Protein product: CASSPNREEPYGYTF.